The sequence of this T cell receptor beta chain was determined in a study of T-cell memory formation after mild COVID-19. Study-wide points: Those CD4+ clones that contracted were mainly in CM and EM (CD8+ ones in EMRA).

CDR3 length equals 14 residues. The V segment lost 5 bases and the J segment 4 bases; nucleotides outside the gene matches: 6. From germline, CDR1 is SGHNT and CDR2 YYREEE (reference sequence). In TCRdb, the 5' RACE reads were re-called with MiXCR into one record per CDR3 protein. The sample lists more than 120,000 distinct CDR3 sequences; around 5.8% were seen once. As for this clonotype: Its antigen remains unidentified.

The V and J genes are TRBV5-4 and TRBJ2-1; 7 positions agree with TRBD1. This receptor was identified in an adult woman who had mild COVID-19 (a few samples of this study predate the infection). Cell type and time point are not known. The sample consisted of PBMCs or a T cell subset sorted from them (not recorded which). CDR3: CASRSGTVYNEQFF. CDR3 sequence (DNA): TGTGCCAGCAGGTCCGGGACAGTTTACAATGAGCAGTTCTTC.